The clone carrying this TCR beta chain was seen a few times. The data are from a study of T cell changes during pregnancy in multiple sclerosis. CDR1 and CDR2 from the germline V gene are LNHDA and SQIVND (reference sequence). Trimming shortened V by 0 bases and J by 11 bases, and 13 bases separated the two germline ends. This CDR3 has 13 amino acids. The table came from immunoSEQ multiplex PCR; TCRdb's copy has only in-frame clones and leaves some out. The data contain roughly 110,000 clones, roughly 92% of them seen just once; the ten biggest clones take up 0.78%. The sequencing here drew on peripheral blood, taken in the third trimester of pregnancy. V is TRBV19 and J is TRBJ1-1, with D unclear. The receptor was isolated from a female donor in good health, enrolled as a control in a pregnancy study. The CDR3 DNA follows: TGTGCCAGTAGTATAGAAGGGAGAGAGGTGGCTTTCTTT. This gives the protein CASSIEGREVAFF.